What follows are 27 T cell receptor beta chains derived from one specimen sequenced in a study of T cell responses to AZD1222 COVID-19 vaccine. The data were produced by immunoSEQ multiplex PCR, yet TCRdb's version contains in-frame clones alone and is incomplete. Of fewer than 250,000 clones in the sample, over 80% were seen once. Sequencing used peripheral blood, obtained on day 0 of AZD1222 vaccination. Every receptor here comes from an adult in good health.

The gene calls are TRBV6-1 and TRBJ2-7; tentative D call: TRBD2 (6 bases). The CDR3 loop spans 14 amino acids. CDR1 is MNHNS and CDR2 is SASEGT in the germline V gene. Trimming cost V 7 bases and J 0 bases, with 13 bases left between them. CDR3 coding DNA: TGTGCCAGCAAAACGGGGGAGAGCTCCTACGAGCAGTACTTC. It encodes CASKTGESSYEQYF.

This chain uses TRBV7-9 with TRBJ1-5; TRBD1 might be the D (5 bases). The CDR3 totals 14 residues. Germline loops: CDR1 SEHNR, CDR2 FQNEAQ (reference sequence). Trimming removed 5 bases at V and 2 bases at J, with 10 bases between. This CDR3 is CASSAGSGNQPQHF. The CDR3 region has the DNA TGTGCCAGCAGCGCAGGGTCGGGCAATCAGCCCCAGCATTTT. The whole variable domain, filled in from reference TRBV7-9 and TRBJ1-5, reads DTGVSQNPRHKITKRGQNVTFRCDPISEHNRLYWYRQTLGQGPEFLTYFQNEAQLEKSRLLSDRFSAERPKGSFSTLEIQRTEQGDSAMYLCASSAGSGNQPQHFGDGTRLSIL.

This clone was detected once. The rearrangement joins TRBV3-1 (or the pseudogene TRBV3-2) to TRBJ1-1, with 7 bases matching TRBD1. Trimming cost V 11 bases and J 0 bases; bases outside gene matches: 9. This CDR3 is 14 amino acids long. Looked up from germline, CDR1 is LGHDT and CDR2 is YNNKEL (reference sequence). The CDR3 DNA reads TGTGCCGCCCGCCCAGGGGGGGTGAACACTGAAGCTTTCTTT. Translated, it gives CAARPGGVNTEAFF.

The rearrangement joins TRBV19 to TRBJ1-3; D uncertain. The ends were cut back, 9 bases at V and 4 bases at J, with 4 bases in the middle. This CDR3 has 10 residues. Germline V gene data show CDR1 as LNHDA and CDR2 as SQIVND (reference sequence). CDR3 sequence reads: CASLGNTIYF. The DNA for the CDR3 is TGTGCCAGCCTGGGAAACACCATATATTTT.

The DNA of the CDR3 is TGTGCCAGCAGTGAAGGGGATTTTAAGACGGGAACCTTTTATAATTCACCCCTCCACTTT. The encoded protein is CASSEGDFKTGTFYNSPLHF. This sequence joins TRBV2 and TRBJ1-6; D ambiguous. The germline gives CDR1 SNHLY, CDR2 FYNNEI. Trimming removed 1 base at V and 4 bases at J, with 23 bases between. CDR3 size: 20 residues.

This chain connects TRBV5-6 to TRBJ2-5; no clear D gene. Trimming left V 4 bases short and J 2 bases short, with 12 bases between. From germline, CDR1 is SGHDT and CDR2 YYEEEE. The CDR3 consists of 14 residues. The DNA for the CDR3 is TGTGCCAGCAGCATCTCCCTAACACAAGAGACCCAGTACTTC. Translation gives CASSISLTQETQYF.

The chain has TRBV27 and TRBJ1-5, with 7 bases that match TRBD1. The germline gives CDR1 MNHEY, CDR2 SMNVEV (reference sequence). Unmatched junction bases numbered 7, after V lost 6 bases and J lost 2 bases. There are 15 residues in the CDR3. CDR3 protein: CASSPRGTGNQPQHF. The CDR3 DNA follows: TGTGCCAGCAGCCCCCGCGGGACAGGCAATCAGCCCCAGCATTTT.

The V gene is TRBV15, the J gene TRBJ2-3, with TRBD2 matching over 10 bases. Germline trimming cut 3 bases from V and 1 base from J; bases unmatched to any gene: 4. This CDR3 has 16 amino acids. Germline CDR1 reads LNHNV; CDR2 reads YYDKDF (reference sequence). The CDR3 DNA is TGTGCCACCAGCAGTCGCCTAGCGGGGGGCACAGATACGCAGTATTTT. This codes for CATSSRLAGGTDTQYF.

This chain links TRBV27 with TRBJ2-7, with TRBD2 identical over 8 bases. The germline gives CDR1 MNHEY, CDR2 SMNVEV (reference sequence). V lost 4 bases and J lost 1; bases outside the gene matches: 9. This CDR3 spans 16 amino acids. The CDR3 sequence: CASSSGIVAGSYEQYF. In nucleotides, the CDR3 is TGTGCCAGCAGTTCGGGGATTGTAGCGGGGTCCTACGAGCAGTACTTC.

The V call is TRBV5-4, the J call TRBJ2-7; 7 bases line up with TRBD1. With 0 bases clipped from V and 4 bases from J, the junction kept 4 bases outside the gene matches. In germline, CDR1 is SGHNT, CDR2 YYREEE (reference sequence). The CDR3 is made up of 14 amino acids. The CDR3 loop reads CASSLGGQEYEQYF. In nucleotides, the CDR3 is TGTGCCAGCAGCTTGGGCGGACAGGAATACGAGCAGTACTTC.

The chain carries TRBV19 and TRBJ2-7; possible D gene TRBD2, 5 bases. The V gene's germline CDR1 is LNHDA and CDR2 SQIVND (reference sequence). The V gene lost 3 bases and the J gene lost 7 bases, with 13 bases spanning the gap. The length of the CDR3 is 13 residues. The CDR3: CASSMRRTREQYF. The CDR3 nucleotides read TGTGCCAGTAGTATGAGGAGGACCCGGGAGCAGTACTTC. Supplemented by reference TRBV19 and TRBJ2-7, the full variable domain reads DGGITQSPKYLFRKEGQNVTLSCEQNLNHDAMYWYRQDPGQGLRLIYYSQIVNDFQKGDIAEGYSVSREKKESFPLTVTSAQKNPTAFYLCASSMRRTREQYFGPGTRLTVT.

J is TRBJ2-2 and V is TRBV19, with D maybe TRBD1 (6 bases). Trimming removed 10 bases from V and 1 base from J, with 10 bases in between. This CDR3 is built from 13 residues. CDR1 is LNHDA and CDR2 is SQIVND in the germline V gene (reference sequence). In DNA form, the CDR3 reads TGTGCCACCCCGGACAGGAACACCGGGGAGCTGTTTTTT. Residues: CATPDRNTGELFF.

This chain uses TRBV29-1 with TRBJ1-5; tentative D call: TRBD1 (6 bases). The V gene's germline CDR1 is SQVTM and CDR2 ANQGSEA. The CDR3 extends over 13 amino acids. V dropped 7 bases and J dropped 4 bases, with 14 bases sitting between them. CDR3 residues: CSALVQGNQPQHF. The CDR3 nucleotides are TGCAGCGCCCTGGTGCAGGGGAATCAGCCCCAGCATTTT.

This sequence joins TRBV3-1 (or the pseudogene TRBV3-2) and TRBJ1-2; D is ambiguous. CDR1 is LGHDT, CDR2 YNNKEL, per germline (reference sequence). V was trimmed by 1 base and J by 8 bases, leaving 11 bases between them. CDR3 length equals 13 residues. The CDR3 loop reads CASSQGGSGGYTF. The CDR3, as DNA: TGTGCCAGCAGCCAAGGCGGTTCCGGGGGCTACACCTTC.

The chain employs TRBV11-2 and TRBJ2-3, with 7 bases matching TRBD1. CDR1 and CDR2 from the germline V gene are SGHAT and FQNNGV. The CDR3 loop spans 15 amino acids. J gave up 2 bases and V 5 bases, and 7 bases lay outside the gene matches. The CDR3 DNA reads as TGTGCCAGCAGCCCCGACAGGGAGTACACAGATACGCAGTATTTT. This encodes CASSPDREYTDTQYF.

The chain couples TRBV3-1 (or the pseudogene TRBV3-2) to TRBJ1-5, with TRBD1 as a possible D gene (6 bases). In germline, CDR1 is LGHDT, CDR2 YNNKEL (reference sequence). The CDR3 is made up of 16 amino acids. V lost 3 bases, J lost 4 bases, and 16 bases lay in between. The CDR3 loop is CASSHPTQGRNQPQHF. The CDR3 nucleotides are TGTGCCAGCAGCCATCCGACACAGGGTAGAAATCAGCCCCAGCATTTT.

The genes are TRBV5-1 and TRBJ2-2; unclear D gene. The CDR3 is 14 amino acids. V dropped 5 bases and J dropped 0 bases, with 8 bases sitting between them. Germline V gene sequence: CDR1 SGHRS, CDR2 YFSETQ. This chain's CDR3 is CASRVPANTGELFF. The CDR3 DNA follows: TGCGCCAGCAGGGTCCCTGCGAACACCGGGGAGCTGTTTTTT.

This chain links TRBV27 with TRBJ1-5; 10 nucleotides agree with TRBD1. The CDR3 covers 22 residues. Trimming took 8 bases from V and 1 from J; bases not matched to a gene: 26. Germline-derived CDR1 and CDR2 are MNHEY and SMNVEV (reference sequence). CDR3 sequence: CASSKGRPTPGQGWVSNQPQHF. CDR3 bases: TGTGCCAGCTCAAAGGGGCGACCTACCCCGGGACAGGGGTGGGTAAGCAATCAGCCCCAGCATTTT.

The J gene is TRBJ2-7, the V gene TRBV7-8; 8 bases agree with TRBD1. The germline gives CDR1 SGHVS, CDR2 FQNEAQ. J lost 3 bases, V lost 1 base, and 5 bases had no gene match. The CDR3 contains 15 residues. This CDR3 is CASSLVGQAIYEQYF. In DNA form, the CDR3 reads TGTGCCAGCAGCTTAGTGGGACAGGCTATCTACGAGCAGTACTTC. Looking up the rest from reference TRBV7-8 and TRBJ2-7 gives the full variable domain: GAGVSQSPRYKVAKRGQDVALRCDPISGHVSLFWYQQALGQGPEFLTYFQNEAQLDKSGLPSDRFFAERPEGSVSTLKIQRTQQEDSAVYLCASSLVGQAIYEQYFGPGTRLTVT.

J is TRBJ1-6 and V is TRBV21-1. TRBV21-1 is deemed a pseudogene. CDR3 length: 20 residues. This CDR3 is CASSNCFVLKESSYNSPLHF. CDR3 nucleotides: TGTGCCAGCAGCAATTGTTTTGTGTTGAAGGAAAGCTCCTATAATTCACCCCTCCACTTT.

This chain uses TRBV18 with TRBJ1-6; D might be TRBD1 (5 bases). The CDR3 spans 15 residues. Trimming left V 3 bases short and J 5 bases short, with 11 bases between. The V gene's germline CDR1 is KGHSH and CDR2 LQKENI. The CDR3 DNA follows: TGTGCCAGCTCACCCCCGGGACTAAATAATTCACCCCTCCACTTT. It is translated as CASSPPGLNNSPLHF. The full variable domain, with the rest looked up from reference TRBV18 and TRBJ1-6, is NAGVMQNPRHLVRRRGQEARLRCSPMKGHSHVYWYRQLPEEGLKFMVYLQKENIIDESGMPKERFSAEFPKEGPSILRIQQVVRGDSAAYFCASSPPGLNNSPLHFGNGTRLTVT.

This clone has more than one count but fewer than ten. This chain links TRBV6-5 with TRBJ1-3, with unresolved D. V was trimmed by 8 bases and J by 4 bases, leaving 15 bases between them. CDR1 and CDR2 from the germline V gene are MNHEY and SVGAGI. The CDR3 covers 14 residues. The DNA of the CDR3 is TGTGCCAGCCGGAGGGCCTCTTGGGGAAACACCATATATTTT. It yields the protein CASRRASWGNTIYF.

The rearrangement joins TRBV6-6 to TRBJ1-5; a weak D match, TRBD1 (5 bases). Germline CDR1 and CDR2: MNHNY and SVGAGI (reference sequence). There are 17 residues in the CDR3. V lost 5 bases and J lost 0, with 17 bases in between. For the CDR3, the DNA is TGTGCCAGCAGTCCCCGGGACCAACTATATAGCAATCAGCCCCAGCATTTT. Residues: CASSPRDQLYSNQPQHF.

The chain couples TRBV5-1 to TRBJ2-1; D call uncertain. With 4 bases removed from V and 9 bases from J, the gap between germline ends came to 11 bases. There are 12 residues in the CDR3. Germline CDR1 reads SGHRS; CDR2 reads YFSETQ. In nucleotides, the CDR3 is TGCGCCAGCAGCCGCTCTGAGCGTGAGCAGTTCTTC. Its translation is CASSRSEREQFF.

The rearrangement links TRBV13 to TRBJ2-7; unclear D gene. The V gene lost 8 bases and the J gene lost 2 bases, with 25 bases spanning the gap. The CDR3 is 17 residues long. Germline CDR1 PRHDT, CDR2 FYEKMQ (reference sequence). CDR3 in DNA: TGTGCCAGCGGTCAGGCACGCCGGACCCGAGGAGCCTACGAGCAGTACTTC. This gives the protein CASGQARRTRGAYEQYF.

Here the CDR3 reads CALGGQGSTEAFF. CDR3 nucleotides: TGTGCCCTAGGGGGACAGGGGAGCACTGAAGCTTTCTTT. The chain joins TRBV7-9 to TRBJ1-1, with TRBD1 identical over 10 bases. J lost 4 bases, V lost 11 bases, and 7 bases had no gene match. Germline loops: CDR1 SEHNR, CDR2 FQNEAQ (reference sequence). This CDR3 has 13 residues.

This chain uses TRBV7-9 with TRBJ1-1, with D uncertain. Trimming removed 2 bases at V and 1 base at J, with 5 bases between. Germline V gene lookup returns CDR1 SEHNR and CDR2 FQNEAQ (reference sequence). The CDR3 has 13 amino acids. Written as DNA, the CDR3 is TGTGCCAGCAGCTTAACTCCGAACACTGAAGCTTTCTTT. This codes for CASSLTPNTEAFF.